These 21 T cell receptor beta chains came from one sample sequenced in a study of blood T cell repertoires in COVID-19. The assay was immunoSEQ multiplex PCR, and TCRdb's table has in-frame clones only and misses some. Of around 250,000 clones in the sample, about four fifths are singletons; the top ten hold roughly 3.2%. Sequenced material: PBMCs or T cells enriched from blood (not recorded which). These receptor sequences come from a man aged 50 to 59 who had recovered from COVID-19.

The rearrangement links TRBV3-1 (or the pseudogene TRBV3-2) to TRBJ2-3; tentatively, D is TRBD2 (6 bases). This CDR3 is built from 16 residues. Trimming left V 3 bases short and J 6 bases short, with 19 bases between. Germline CDR1 is LGHDT and CDR2 is YNNKEL (reference sequence). CDR3 bases: TGTGCCAGCAGCCACATAGGTCGACTAGTCACGGATACGCAGTATTTT. Its protein product is CASSHIGRLVTDTQYF.

The rearrangement uses TRBV28 and TRBJ1-4; D gene ambiguous. Trimming removed 8 bases from V and 7 bases from J, with 11 bases in between. The CDR3 is made up of 12 amino acids. Germline CDR1 is MDHEN and CDR2 is SYDVKM. The CDR3 loop is CASAVTTEKLFF. CDR3 nucleotide sequence: TGTGCCAGCGCGGTTACGACTGAAAAACTGTTTTTT.

This clone was counted only a few times. The rearrangement joins TRBV3-1 (or the pseudogene TRBV3-2) to TRBJ1-2; TRBD1 matches at 7 bases. V lost 5 bases to trimming and J lost 4 bases; unmatched junction nucleotides: 10. This CDR3 comprises 15 residues. Looked up from germline, CDR1 is LGHDT and CDR2 is YNNKEL (reference sequence). CDR3 residues: CASSSDRTGLYGYTF. The CDR3 region has the DNA TGTGCCAGCAGCTCGGATCGGACAGGCCTCTATGGCTACACCTTC.

The chain joins TRBV10-3 to TRBJ2-1; 8 bases line up with TRBD2. The CDR3 has 15 amino acids. The V segment lost 0 bases and the J segment 13 bases; nucleotides outside the gene matches: 11. Germline loops: CDR1 ENHRY, CDR2 SYGVKD. The CDR3 here is CAISESSGVAGRQFF. Here the CDR3 DNA reads TGTGCCATCAGTGAGTCTAGCGGGGTGGCCGGTAGACAGTTCTTC.

The gene calls are TRBV10-3 and TRBJ2-2; 10 bases line up with TRBD2. This CDR3 region has 16 residues. Germline V gene data show CDR1 as ENHRY and CDR2 as SYGVKD. Trimming at V came to 9 bases and at J to 6 bases, leaving 13 bases not matched to a gene. DNA of the CDR3: TGTGCCATTTCTCGAAACAGCGGGAGGGAGTCCGGGGAGCTGTTTTTT. It is translated as CAISRNSGRESGELFF.

Only one count was recorded for this clone. The chain combines TRBV19 with TRBJ2-3, with 8 bases matching TRBD2. The junction had 3 bases not matched to a gene; V was cut back by 7 bases and J by 0 bases. Germline V gene sequence: CDR1 LNHDA, CDR2 SQIVND (reference sequence). This CDR3 is 14 amino acids long. Here the CDR3 reads CASKRGPSTDTQYF. Written as DNA, the CDR3 is TGTGCCAGTAAGCGGGGGCCTAGCACAGATACGCAGTATTTT. Drawing the rest from reference TRBV19 and TRBJ2-3, the complete variable domain is DGGITQSPKYLFRKEGQNVTLSCEQNLNHDAMYWYRQDPGQGLRLIYYSQIVNDFQKGDIAEGYSVSREKKESFPLTVTSAQKNPTAFYLCASKRGPSTDTQYFGPGTRLTVL.

CDR3 residues: CASSPREELFF. The CDR3 nucleotides are TGTGCCAGCAGCCCGAGGGAGGAACTGTTTTTT. The J gene is TRBJ1-4, the V gene TRBV7-9; D is ambiguous. Germline assignment: CDR1 SEHNR and CDR2 FQNEAQ (reference sequence). The CDR3 has 11 residues. The V end lost 5 bases, the J end lost 12 bases, and 10 bases lay between the germline ends.

This clone was seen only a few times. The V call is TRBV6-1, the J call TRBJ2-7; a weak D match, TRBD2 (5 bases). Germline values: CDR1 MNHNS, CDR2 SASEGT. Between the trimmed V and J ends, which lost 1 base and 2 bases, there was a span of 9 bases. The CDR3 covers 14 residues. CDR3 bases: TGTGCCAGCAGTGAAGGGCCGGGGACCTACGAGCAGTACTTC. Translation: CASSEGPGTYEQYF.

The chain recombines TRBV11-1 with TRBJ2-1; the D is unclear. The germline CDR1 and CDR2 sequences are SGHAT and FQDESV (reference sequence). The germline V and J ends were trimmed by 5 bases and 0 bases, with 11 bases remaining between them. CDR3 length: 15 amino acids. CDR3 loop: CASSPSRDSYNEQFF. For the CDR3, the DNA is TGTGCCAGCAGCCCTTCCCGCGACTCCTACAATGAGCAGTTCTTC.

The V gene is TRBV11-2, the J gene TRBJ1-5, with D perhaps matching TRBD1 (5 bases). Germline V gene data show CDR1 as SGHAT and CDR2 as FQNNGV. V lost 5 bases and J lost 6, with 11 bases in between. This CDR3 spans 13 amino acids. The CDR3 sequence is CASSRDYGQPQHF. DNA of the CDR3: TGTGCCAGCAGCCGGGACTATGGTCAGCCCCAGCATTTT.

This clone came up once. This rearrangement joins TRBV7-2 to TRBJ1-6, with D perhaps TRBD1 (6 bases). Germline-derived CDR1 and CDR2 are SGHTA and FQGNSA. The CDR3 is 15 amino acids. The V and J ends lost 10 bases and 9 bases respectively, with 22 bases between them. The CDR3 loop is CANTLTTGPSSPLHF. In DNA form, the CDR3 reads TGTGCCAACACCTTAACGACAGGTCCGAGTTCACCCCTCCACTTT.

This chain links TRBV7-2 with TRBJ2-5; D gene uncertain. V lost 7 bases and J lost 0, with 6 bases in between. CDR1 is SGHTA, CDR2 FQGNSA, per germline. This CDR3 contains 12 residues. The CDR3 loop is CASNSYQETQYF. The CDR3 DNA follows: TGTGCCAGCAATAGCTACCAAGAGACCCAGTACTTC.

This chain links TRBV6-6 with TRBJ1-1; D is unclear. Trimming left V 6 bases short and J 0 bases short, with 8 bases between. The CDR3 is made up of 13 amino acids. CDR1 is MNHNY, CDR2 SVGAGI, per germline (reference sequence). CDR3 region: CASRWAMNTEAFF. The CDR3, as DNA: TGTGCCAGCAGATGGGCCATGAACACTGAAGCTTTCTTT.

The chain recombines TRBV7-3 with TRBJ1-1; TRBD1 agrees at 12 bases. V gave up 5 bases and J gave up 8 bases; unmatched junction bases: 3. This CDR3 has 13 amino acids. The germline V gene has CDR1 SGHTA and CDR2 FQGTGA. Here the CDR3 DNA reads TGTGCCAGCAGCCCCGGGACAGGGGGCGAAGCTTTCTTT. Encoded protein: CASSPGTGGEAFF.

The chain is built from TRBV29-1 and TRBJ1-2; 8 nucleotides match TRBD1. The ends lost 3 bases at V and 7 bases at J; junction bases unmatched: 4. This CDR3 spans 12 amino acids. The V gene's germline CDR1 is SQVTM and CDR2 ANQGSEA. DNA for the CDR3: TGCAGCGTTGATGAGACAGGGGTTGGCTACACCTTC. Translating it yields CSVDETGVGYTF.

This clone was observed a few times. The chain uses TRBV5-1 and TRBJ2-7; 10 positions agree with TRBD2. The germline V gene has CDR1 SGHRS and CDR2 YFSETQ. Germline trimming cut 1 base from V and 5 bases from J; bases unmatched to any gene: 6. This CDR3 has 15 residues. DNA of the CDR3: TGCGCCAGCAGCTTGACGCTAGCGGGAGCAAACGAGCAGTACTTC. Its translation is CASSLTLAGANEQYF.

This clone has only one observation. The rearrangement links TRBV5-1 to TRBJ2-7, with a weak D call TRBD1 (6 bases). This CDR3 comprises 16 residues. The germline V and J ends were trimmed by 1 base and 2 bases, with 16 bases remaining between them. Germline CDR1 reads SGHRS; CDR2 reads YFSETQ. CDR3 amino acids: CASSLSGTGLTYEQYF. CDR3 nucleotide sequence: TGCGCCAGCAGCTTGTCGGGCACAGGGTTAACCTACGAGCAGTACTTC. The complete variable domain, with remaining parts taken from reference TRBV5-1 and TRBJ2-7, reads KAGVTQTPRYLIKTRGQQVTLSCSPISGHRSVSWYQQTPGQGLQFLFEYFSETQRNKGNFPGRFSGRQFSNSRSEMNVSTLELGDSALYLCASSLSGTGLTYEQYFGPGTRLTVT.

The chain recombines TRBV28 with TRBJ1-3, with D possibly TRBD1 on 5 matching bases. The CDR3 is 14 amino acids. Germline CDR1 and CDR2: MDHEN and SYDVKM. Trimming stripped 6 bases from V and 0 bases from J, with 9 bases between. Written as DNA, the CDR3 is TGTGCCAGCAGGGTGGGGGGCTCTGGAAACACCATATATTTT. Protein product: CASRVGGSGNTIYF.

The chain joins TRBV19 to TRBJ2-5, with a tentative D call TRBD1 (6 bases). Germline V gene sequence: CDR1 LNHDA, CDR2 SQIVND (reference sequence). V was pared by 6 bases and J by 2 bases, with 10 bases between. CDR3 length: 13 amino acids. For the CDR3, the DNA is TGTGCCAGTAGCCAGAGGGGGCAAGAGACCCAGTACTTC. It specifies CASSQRGQETQYF.

This clone was found once. CDR3 sequence: CASSLPGLSSGTQYF. The CDR3 DNA reads as TGTGCCAGCAGCCTACCGGGACTGTCCTCGGGTACGCAGTATTTT. V is TRBV11-3 and J is TRBJ2-3, with a tentative D call TRBD2 (6 bases). CDR1 SGHNT and CDR2 YENEEA come from the germline V gene. V was shortened by 5 bases and J by 8 bases, with 20 bases between the two germline ends. The CDR3 loop spans 15 amino acids.

The chain combines TRBV10-3 with TRBJ1-2; a weak D match, TRBD1 (5 bases). The CDR3 contains 12 residues. Germline V gene data show CDR1 as ENHRY and CDR2 as SYGVKD. With 8 bases removed from V and 3 bases from J, the gap between germline ends came to 10 bases. The CDR3 DNA sequence: TGTGCCATCCACCGGGGGGACTATGGCTACACCTTC. It translates to CAIHRGDYGYTF.